One T cell receptor (beta chain) is described in this entry. The sample is drawn from a study of cytomegalovirus exposure and HLA in healthy donors. Likely unrecorded immune exposures existed in these nominally healthy donors. The study ran its PCR with 60 Vbeta and 13 Jbeta primers. Profiling relied on immunoSEQ multiplex PCR, and the TCRdb table lists in-frame clones only, not all of them. The sample has under 40,000 clones, roughly 79% seen once. The sample consisted of PBMCs. The TCR comes from a woman in her forties in good health and CMV-seronegative.

CDR3 sequence reads: CASSLSGTGYTEAFF. CDR3 coding DNA: TGTGCCAGCAGTTTATCGGGGACAGGGTACACTGAAGCTTTCTTT. The chain has TRBV27 and TRBJ1-1, with TRBD1 matching over 9 bases. V lost 0 bases and J lost 3; bases outside the gene matches: 2. Germline values: CDR1 MNHEY, CDR2 SMNVEV (reference sequence). The CDR3 has 15 amino acids.